The clone carrying this T cell receptor (beta chain) was observed a handful of times. Through Arm-PCR of CDR3 regions and iRepertoire HTBI primers, TCR beta libraries were built. Each CDR3 protein gets one entry after TCRdb re-called the multiplex PCR reads with MiXCR. The table lists 500,000 to 800,000 distinct CDR3 sequences, about 32% of them singletons. This entry comes from a study of regulatory T cells in long-lasting Graves disease. V lost 0 bases and J 0 bases, leaving 9 bases between the germline ends. The CDR3 covers 15 residues. Germline V gene data show CDR1 as SGHRS and CDR2 as YFSETQ. Time point specified: persistent/refractory GD, antithyroid drugs over 5 years with positive TRAb. The TCR library used RNA extracted from PBMCs. In this cohort, patients came from an endocrinology department located in Xi'an, China.

Sequencing was performed on peripheral blood mononuclear cells (PBMCs), taken when the disease was refractory, from a patient treated with antithyroid drugs. The chain joins TRBV5-1 to TRBJ1-1, with D tentatively TRBD1 (5 bases). This clonotype was sampled from a female donor with Graves disease. CDR3 protein: CASSLVGQVNTEAFF. CDR3 nucleotide sequence: TGCGCCAGCAGCTTGGTAGGACAAGTGAACACTGAAGCTTTCTTT.